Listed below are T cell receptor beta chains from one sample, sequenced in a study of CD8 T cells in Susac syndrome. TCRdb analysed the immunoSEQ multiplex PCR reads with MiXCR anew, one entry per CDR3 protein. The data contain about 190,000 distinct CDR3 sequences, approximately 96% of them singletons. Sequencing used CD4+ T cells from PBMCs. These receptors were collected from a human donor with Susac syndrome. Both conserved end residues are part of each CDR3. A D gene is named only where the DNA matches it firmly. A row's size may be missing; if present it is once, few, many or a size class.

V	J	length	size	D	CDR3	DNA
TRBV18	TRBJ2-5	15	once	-	CASSPHYGGGETQYF	TGTGCCAGCTCACCACATTACGGGGGAGGAGAGACCCAGTACTTC
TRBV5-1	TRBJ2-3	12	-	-	CASSLVGTQTYF	TGCGCCAGCAGCTTGGTAGGGACCCAAACGTATTTT
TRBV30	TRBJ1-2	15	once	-	CAWSVVRGPPYGYTF	TGTGCCTGGAGTGTAGTTCGGGGGCCTCCCTATGGCTACACCTTC
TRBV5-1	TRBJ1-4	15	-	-	CASSGNSATNEKLFF	TGCGCCAGCAGCGGGAATTCAGCAACTAATGAAAAACTGTTTTTT
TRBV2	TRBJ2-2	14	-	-	CATPRDLYTGELFF	TGTGCCACACCTAGGGACTTATACACCGGGGAGCTGTTTTTT
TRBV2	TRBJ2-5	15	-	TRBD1	CASSDSGQYSETQYF	TGTGCCAGCAGTGATTCGGGACAGTATTCGGAGACCCAGTACTTC
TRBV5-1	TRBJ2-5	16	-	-	CASSHLSTEYQETQYF	TGCGCCAGCAGCCACCTATCAACGGAGTACCAAGAGACCCAGTACTTC
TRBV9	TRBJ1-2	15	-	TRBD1	CASSVSGAPTGSYTF	TGTGCCAGCAGCGTAAGCGGGGCCCCGACAGGGAGCTACACCTTC
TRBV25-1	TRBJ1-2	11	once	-	CASSEKAGYTF	TGTGCCAGCAGTGAAAAAGCTGGCTACACCTTC
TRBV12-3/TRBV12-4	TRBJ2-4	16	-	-	CASSSGASVVKNIQYF	TGTGCCAGCAGTTCAGGGGCTAGCGTTGTCAAAAACATTCAGTACTTC
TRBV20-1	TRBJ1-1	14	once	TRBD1	CSARDSPGGFEAFF	TGCAGTGCTAGAGATTCGCCAGGGGGCTTTGAAGCTTTCTTT
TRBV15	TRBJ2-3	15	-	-	CATSHEPGRADTQYF	TGTGCCACCAGCCACGAGCCAGGGCGGGCAGATACGCAGTATTTT
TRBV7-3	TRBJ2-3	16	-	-	CASSLNRAVSTDTQYF	TGTGCCAGCAGCTTAAATCGGGCAGTTAGCACAGATACGCAGTATTTT
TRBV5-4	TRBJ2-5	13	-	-	CASSAPGGETQYF	TGTGCCAGCAGCGCTCCCGGAGGGGAGACCCAGTACTTC